This TCR beta chain was obtained from a study of cytomegalovirus exposure and HLA in healthy donors. Study-level information: Drawn from HLA-typed donors, approximately 86 million unique TCRs were held in an early data release.

Amplification used 60 Vbeta primers and 13 Jbeta primers. The data were produced by immunoSEQ multiplex PCR, yet TCRdb's version contains in-frame clones alone and is incomplete. Of around 150,000 clones listed, about 75% are singletons. CDR3 length: 15 amino acids. Germline CDR1 is LNHDA and CDR2 is SQIVND (reference sequence). V dropped 3 bases and J dropped 3 bases, with 12 bases sitting between them. Regarding this clone: Its antigen is not known.

Study-wide findings and caveats: A few CMV-associated chains were confirmed in vitro to be specific for CMV antigens. Sequencing depth roughly uniform across donors was assumed in presence/absence analyses. Per a later analysis, 18,000 or so TCR beta sequences showed association with HLA alleles at 0.05 false discovery rate.

This rearrangement joins TRBV19 to TRBJ1-5, with TRBD1 as a possible D gene (5 bases). The sample consisted of PBMCs. The TCR sequence derives from a woman in her thirties or forties in good health and CMV-seronegative. DNA for the CDR3: TGTGCCAGTAGTATTCTCGACAGTGACAATCAGCCCCAGCATTTT. The encoded protein is CASSILDSDNQPQHF.